The 13 T cell receptor beta chains presented below share a single source sample, sequenced in a study of shared clonotypes between healthy human individuals. Naive CD8 cells, CD45RO-negative and positively selected for CCR7, excluded terminally differentiated effector memory CD45RA+ cells. Profiling relied on immunoSEQ multiplex PCR, and the TCRdb table lists in-frame clones only, not all of them. The table shows about 2.1 million clones, with roughly 95% occurring only once. Sequences were obtained from naive CD8+ T cells from PBMCs. The origin of the receptors is a man aged 18 to 30 in good health. Some clones in this sample may be carry-over from other donors' samples.

Points on this clone: A junction boundary mismatches the germline segment, possibly from a read error. The chain employs TRBV19 and TRBJ2-3; 10 bases fit TRBD2. Germline V gene sequence: CDR1 LNHDA, CDR2 SQIVND (reference sequence). CDR3 length: 15 amino acids. The CDR3 DNA follows: TGTGCCAGTAGAATAGCGGGAGGTTTCGCAGATACGCAGTATTTT. Residues: CASRIAGGFADTQYF.

V and J are TRBV28 and TRBJ2-3, with D possibly being TRBD1 or TRBD2 (5 bases each). The CDR3 is 14 residues long. V dropped 7 bases and J dropped 2 bases, with 13 bases sitting between them. CDR1 is MDHEN and CDR2 is SYDVKM in the germline V gene. The CDR3, as DNA: TGTGCCAGCAAGAGGGGCCCATCCACAGATACGCAGTATTTT. This translates into CASKRGPSTDTQYF. The variable domain in full, completed from reference TRBV28 and TRBJ2-3, reads DVKVTQSSRYLVKRTGEKVFLECVQDMDHENMFWYRQDPGLGLRLIYFSYDVKMKEKGDIPEGYSVSREKKERFSLILESASTNQTSMYLCASKRGPSTDTQYFGPGTRLTVL.

This clone occurred once. The chain is built from TRBV14 and TRBJ1-2; maybe TRBD1 (5 bases). Germline CDR1 and CDR2: SGHDN and FVKESK. This CDR3 has 17 amino acids. The V and J ends lost 0 bases and 5 bases respectively, with 19 bases between them. The CDR3 nucleotides read TGTGCCAGCAGCCAAGATTTCTCGGGCAGGGAAGAATATGGCTACACCTTC. It yields the protein CASSQDFSGREEYGYTF. The variable domain in full, completed from reference TRBV14 and TRBJ1-2, reads EAGVTQFPSHSVIEKGQTVTLRCDPISGHDNLYWYRRVMGKEIKFLLHFVKESKQDESGMPNNRFLAERTGGTYSTLKVQPAELEDSGVYFCASSQDFSGREEYGYTFGSGTRLTVV.

The rearrangement uses TRBV27 and TRBJ2-4; D tentatively fits TRBD1 or TRBD2 (5 bases each). The CDR3 is 13 residues long. Germline lookup yields CDR1 MNHEY and CDR2 SMNVEV (reference sequence). Trimming left V 4 bases short and J 7 bases short, with 11 bases between. CDR3 bases: TGTGCCAGCAGTTATGGGGGTGAGAACATTCAGTACTTC. Its protein product is CASSYGGENIQYF.

Regarding this clone: Compared with germline, one end of the junction differs, possibly owing to a read error. CDR3 loop: CATGVATEEYF. CDR3 bases: TGTGCCACGGGGGTGGCGACCGAGGAGTACTTC. This rearrangement joins TRBV28 to TRBJ2-7; D may be TRBD2 (6 bases). Germline V lookup: CDR1 MDHEN, CDR2 SYDVKM. The CDR3 sequence is 11 residues long.

V is TRBV6-1 and J is TRBJ1-5; D remains unclear. This CDR3 region has 17 residues. Per the germline V gene, CDR1 is MNHNS and CDR2 is SASEGT. Trimming removed 3 bases at V and 2 bases at J, with 17 bases between. Written as DNA, the CDR3 is TGTGCCAGCAGTGAGTTCGTAGGGAAGAGAGGCAATCAGCCCCAGCATTTT. This encodes CASSEFVGKRGNQPQHF.

The rearrangement uses TRBV5-6 and TRBJ2-7, with a weak D call TRBD2 (5 bases). The V end was cut by 7 bases, the J end by 7 bases, with 15 bases between. Per germline, CDR1 SGHDT and CDR2 YYEEEE. The CDR3 runs 12 residues. Written as DNA, the CDR3 is TGTGCCAGCGGCGTCGGGAAAGGGGAGCAGTACTTC. Amino acid sequence: CASGVGKGEQYF. The full variable domain, in which reference TRBV5-6 and TRBJ2-7 provide the parts outside the CDR3, is DAGVTQSPTHLIKTRGQQVTLRCSPKSGHDTVSWYQQALGQGPQFIFQYYEEEERQRGNFPDRFSGHQFPNYSSELNVNALLLGDSALYLCASGVGKGEQYFGPGTRLTVT.

The rearrangement joins TRBV13 to TRBJ2-7, with D maybe TRBD2 (5 bases). V was shortened by 0 bases and J by 1 base, with 10 bases between the two germline ends. The CDR3 runs 15 residues. Germline assignment: CDR1 PRHDT and CDR2 FYEKMQ (reference sequence). The CDR3 sequence: CASSLGAGGSYEQYF. In nucleotides, the CDR3 is TGTGCCAGCAGCTTAGGGGCGGGCGGGTCCTACGAGCAGTACTTC.

This clone was recorded a few times. This rearrangement joins TRBV25-1 to TRBJ2-5; D is possibly TRBD2 (6 bases). In germline, CDR1 is MGHDK, CDR2 SYGVNS. V was clipped by 7 bases and J by 4 bases, with 13 bases between them. This CDR3 spans 13 amino acids. CDR3 sequence (DNA): TGTGCCAGCACGGGCGGGACTCCAGAGACCCAGTACTTC. It is translated as CASTGGTPETQYF.

J is TRBJ2-2 and V is TRBV5-1; possibly TRBD1 for D (6 bases). The CDR3 is made up of 15 amino acids. The ends were cut back, 3 bases at V and 6 bases at J, with 15 bases in the middle. CDR1 and CDR2 from the germline V gene are SGHRS and YFSETQ. The CDR3 protein is CASSWMQGRSGELFF. CDR3 coding DNA: TGCGCCAGCAGCTGGATGCAGGGGCGCTCCGGGGAGCTGTTTTTT.

This clone was picked up one time. The rearrangement joins TRBV6-1 to TRBJ2-3; 7 bases fit TRBD1. The trim removed 3 bases at V and 3 bases at J, leaving 3 bases unmatched. This CDR3 contains 14 residues. Germline-derived CDR1 and CDR2 are MNHNS and SASEGT. For the CDR3, the DNA is TGTGCCAGCAGTGACAGGGGGACGACAGATACGCAGTATTTT. Translation: CASSDRGTTDTQYF.

The chain is built from TRBV10-2 and TRBJ2-3, with no clear D. The germline V gene encodes CDR1 WSHSY and CDR2 SAAADI. The CDR3 is 13 amino acids. V was pared by 7 bases and J by 1 base, with 9 bases between. The CDR3 DNA follows: TGCGCCAGCACGTGGAAAGGCACAGATACGCAGTATTTT. Translating it yields CASTWKGTDTQYF.

The rearrangement joins TRBV27 to TRBJ1-1; D ambiguous. Germline assignment: CDR1 MNHEY and CDR2 SMNVEV (reference sequence). Between the trimmed V and J ends, which lost 2 bases and 4 bases, there was a span of 11 bases. CDR3 size: 14 residues. DNA of the CDR3: TGTGCCAGCAGTTTAAGTTTCCAGACCACTGAAGCTTTCTTT. Protein sequence: CASSLSFQTTEAFF.